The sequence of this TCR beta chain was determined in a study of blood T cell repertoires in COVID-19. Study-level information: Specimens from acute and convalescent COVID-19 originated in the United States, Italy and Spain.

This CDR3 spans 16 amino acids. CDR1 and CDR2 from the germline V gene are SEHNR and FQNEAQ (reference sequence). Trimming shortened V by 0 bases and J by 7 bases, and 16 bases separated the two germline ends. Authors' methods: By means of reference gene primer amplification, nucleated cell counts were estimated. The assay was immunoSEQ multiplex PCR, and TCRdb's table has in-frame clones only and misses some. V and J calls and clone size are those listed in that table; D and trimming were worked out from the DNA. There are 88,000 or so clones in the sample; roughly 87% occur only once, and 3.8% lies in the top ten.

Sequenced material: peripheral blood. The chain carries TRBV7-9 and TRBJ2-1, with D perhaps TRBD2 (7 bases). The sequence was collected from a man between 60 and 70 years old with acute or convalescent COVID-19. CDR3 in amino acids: CASSLAGGPGLNEQFF. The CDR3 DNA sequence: TGTGCCAGCAGCTTAGCGGGGGGGCCAGGCTTAAATGAGCAGTTCTTC. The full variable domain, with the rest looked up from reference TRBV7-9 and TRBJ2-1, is DTGVSQNPRHKITKRGQNVTFRCDPISEHNRLYWYRQTLGQGPEFLTYFQNEAQLEKSRLLSDRFSAERPKGSFSTLEIQRTEQGDSAMYLCASSLAGGPGLNEQFFGPGTRLTVL.